Listed below are T cell receptor beta chains from one sample, sequenced in a study of blood T cell repertoires in COVID-19. This table comes from immunoSEQ multiplex PCR, and its TCRdb copy is limited to in-frame clones, with some not included. This table has approximately 340,000 clones, approximately 91% appearing once. Sequencing used PBMCs or T cells enriched from blood (not recorded which). The receptors come from a woman aged 40 to 50 who had been exposed to COVID-19. Each CDR3 is given with its conserved first and last residue. The D gene is left open where the match is weak. For some rows the clone size is stated as once, few or many, or as a class when expanded; others skip it.

TGTGCCTGGTCTAATTCTAACTATGGCTACACCTTC | CAWSNSNYGYTF | TRBV30 | . | TRBJ1-2 | .
TGTGCCAGCAGAGGACTAGCCGGGGAGCTGTTTTTT | CASRGLAGELFF | TRBV2 | once | TRBJ2-2 | TRBD2
TGTGCTAGCAGCAAACTAGCGGGAGACTACAATGAGCAGTTCTTC | CASSKLAGDYNEQFF | TRBV7-7 | . | TRBJ2-1 | TRBD2
TGTGCCAGCAGAACGACAGGGAACTATGGCTACACCTTC | CASRTTGNYGYTF | TRBV27 | . | TRBJ1-2 | TRBD1
TGCGCCAGCAGTGAGTCGAGGACAGGGGCCCACGAGCAGTACTTC | CASSESRTGAHEQYF | TRBV10-1 | few | TRBJ2-7 | TRBD1
TGTGCCACACGCCCAGCGGGAGACACAGATACGCAGTATTTT | CATRPAGDTDTQYF | TRBV28 | . | TRBJ2-3 | TRBD2
TGTGCCTGGGGCAAGACTAGCGGGAACTACGAGCAGTACTTC | CAWGKTSGNYEQYF | TRBV30 | . | TRBJ2-7 | TRBD2
TGTGCCAGCAGCCTCTTACCGGGCTCCTACAATGAGCAGTTCTTC | CASSLLPGSYNEQFF | TRBV3-1/TRBV3-2 | . | TRBJ2-1 | .
TGTGCCAGTAGTATCGCTGGACAGGGTACCTACGAGCAGTACTTC | CASSIAGQGTYEQYF | TRBV19 | many | TRBJ2-7 | TRBD1
TGTGCCAGCAGTTACCTCCCGGGGGGCGACGAGCAGTACTTC | CASSYLPGGDEQYF | TRBV6-5 | . | TRBJ2-7 | .
TGTGCCAGCAGCCCGGGACAGATCAAGCAGTACTTC | CASSPGQIKQYF | TRBV5-8 | . | TRBJ2-7 | TRBD1
TGTGCCAGCAGGCCGGGACAGGGCAAAGAAAAACTGTTTTTT | CASRPGQGKEKLFF | TRBV6-5 | once | TRBJ1-4 | TRBD1
TGTGCCAGCAGCTCGACAGGGGGCACGGACACTGAAGCTTTCTTT | CASSSTGGTDTEAFF | TRBV14 | . | TRBJ1-1 | TRBD1
TGCGCCAGCAGGTGGACAGGGGGCGCGGAAGCTTTCTTT | CASRWTGGAEAFF | TRBV10-2 | . | TRBJ1-1 | TRBD1
TGTGCTAGCAGCCCCGGGACTAGCGGGAGCGTTCAGTTCTTC | CASSPGTSGSVQFF | TRBV7-7 | . | TRBJ2-1 | TRBD2
TGTGCCAGTAGCCTGACTAGCGGGGGCTCCACAGATACGCAGTATTTT | CASSLTSGGSTDTQYF | TRBV19 | . | TRBJ2-3 | TRBD2
TGTGCCAGCAGCTTATCCAGGGGGCTTCGGTTCGGCAACTATGGCTACACCTTC | CASSLSRGLRFGNYGYTF | TRBV7-2 | . | TRBJ1-2 | TRBD1
TGTGCCTGGAACTTGGTGGGTCCGGGCGAGCAGTACTTC | CAWNLVGPGEQYF | TRBV30 | . | TRBJ2-7 | .
TGTGCCAGCAGTGGGGCCGCCCTCTCGAATTCACCCCTCCACTTT | CASSGAALSNSPLHF | TRBV2 | . | TRBJ1-6 | .
TGTGCCACCAGCGGACAGGATAACTATGGCTACACCTTC | CATSGQDNYGYTF | TRBV19 | . | TRBJ1-2 | TRBD1
TGCGCCAGTCCCCTGTCGGCAGGGGAGGGGAGTTATAATTCACCCCTCCACTTT | CASPLSAGEGSYNSPLHF | TRBV10-2 | . | TRBJ1-6 | .
TGTGCCAGTAGTATAGGACAGGGCCTCCAAGAGACCCAGTACTTC | CASSIGQGLQETQYF | TRBV19 | . | TRBJ2-5 | TRBD1
TGTGCCAGCAGTGACTTTGGGCGGGGGGGCGGCAATGAGCAGTTCTTC | CASSDFGRGGGNEQFF | TRBV6-1 | once | TRBJ2-1 | TRBD2
TGTGCCAGCAGCTTAGTTCGGGGAACCAAAAACATTCAGTACTTC | CASSLVRGTKNIQYF | TRBV7-2 | . | TRBJ2-4 | .
TGTGCCAGCAGCTTGGCCGGGGGGGGTCAGCCCCAGCATTTT | CASSLAGGGQPQHF | TRBV5-4 | . | TRBJ1-5 | .
TGTGCCAGCAGCTTAGTAGGGACAGGGCCCCCCGAGCAGTACTTC | CASSLVGTGPPEQYF | TRBV7-9 | . | TRBJ2-7 | TRBD1
TGTGCCAGCAGCTCAAGGGGGAGTGGCTATGGCTACACCTTC | CASSSRGSGYGYTF | TRBV27 | . | TRBJ1-2 | .
TGTGCCAGCAGTGATAGGGGGCGGACTGAAGCTTTCTTT | CASSDRGRTEAFF | TRBV6-1 | . | TRBJ1-1 | TRBD1
TGTGCCAGCAGCTTTAGACGGGGAATGGGAAGCTCACCCCTCCACTTT | CASSFRRGMGSSPLHF | TRBV7-9 | . | TRBJ1-6 | .
TGTGCCAGCAGTTTATTAAGAGATAATTCACCCCTCCACTTT | CASSLLRDNSPLHF | TRBV7-3 | . | TRBJ1-6 | .
TGTGCCAGCTCACCATTTTTCCCCGGGGTCTTATTT | CASSPFFPGVLF | TRBV18 | . | TRBJ1-1 | .